These 12 T cell receptor beta chains share one sample of origin, sequenced in a study of graft-versus-host responses after intestinal transplantation. Data came from immunoSEQ multiplex PCR; TCRdb stores just in-frame clones and leaves some out. Of around 14,000 clones in the sample, about 30% were seen once. The material was alloreactive CD4+ T cells from a mixed lymphocyte reaction culture, obtained before intestinal transplant. Stated subset: CFSE-low proliferating T cells sorted from approximately 6-day pre-transplant mixed lymphocyte reaction (GvH or HvG direction). These receptors all stem from a human patient who received an intestinal transplant.

The genes are TRBV6-1 and TRBJ2-5, with D unclear. V was cut by 5 bases and J by 2 bases, with 9 bases left in between. The CDR3 is 13 residues long. Per germline, CDR1 MNHNS and CDR2 SASEGT. CDR3 in DNA: TGTGCCAGCAGTCAACCAGCTCAAGAGACCCAGTACTTC. Amino acids: CASSQPAQETQYF.

The chain joins TRBV5-1 to TRBJ2-1; 12 bases are a match to TRBD2. The CDR3 has 13 residues. Looked up from germline, CDR1 is SGHRS and CDR2 is YFSETQ. The V and J ends lost 7 bases and 6 bases, in that order; junction bases with no gene match: 2. CDR3 nucleotides: TGCGCCAGCCGACTAGCGGGAGCCAATGAGCAGTTCTTC. It yields the protein CASRLAGANEQFF.

This clone was counted a single time. The chain recombines TRBV9 with TRBJ2-1; TRBD2 matches 12 bases. This CDR3 is built from 16 residues. V lost 5 bases and J lost 3; bases outside the gene matches: 6. Germline values: CDR1 SGDLS, CDR2 YYNGEE. The CDR3 loop is CASSDGLAGYYNEQFF. The CDR3 DNA reads as TGTGCCAGCAGTGACGGACTAGCGGGATACTACAATGAGCAGTTCTTC.

V gene TRBV4-1 combines with J gene TRBJ2-5, with TRBD1 as a possible D gene (6 bases). Germline CDR1 MGHRA, CDR2 YSYEKL. There are 17 residues in the CDR3. V gave up 4 bases and J gave up 0 bases, with 18 bases separating them. The DNA of the CDR3 is TGCGCCAGCAGCCCGCTACCGGGACACCTGAACCAAGAGACCCAGTACTTC. Its translation: CASSPLPGHLNQETQYF.

The chain couples TRBV6-1 to TRBJ2-3; D perhaps matches TRBD2 (6 bases). The V gene's germline CDR1 is MNHNS and CDR2 SASEGT. The CDR3 is 15 residues long. V lost 1 base and J 0 bases, leaving 8 bases between the germline ends. The CDR3 DNA is TGTGCCAGCAGTGAAGTAGCGGTTAGCACAGATACGCAGTATTTT. Protein product: CASSEVAVSTDTQYF.

The chain has TRBV5-1 and TRBJ2-5; TRBD2 matches 7 bases. Germline V gene data show CDR1 as SGHRS and CDR2 as YFSETQ. J gave up 5 bases and V 0 bases, and 10 bases lay outside the gene matches. CDR3 size: 16 residues. The CDR3 protein is CASSLDTGRAQETQYF. The CDR3, as DNA: TGCGCCAGCAGCTTGGATACGGGGAGGGCTCAGGAGACCCAGTACTTC.

This sequence joins TRBV5-6 and TRBJ2-7, with TRBD2 identical over 9 bases. From germline, CDR1 is SGHDT and CDR2 YYEEEE. V was clipped by 1 base and J by 7 bases; unmatched bases: 12. This CDR3 contains 16 residues. The DNA of the CDR3 is TGTGCCAGCAGCTTGAGGGCGGGGGGGAGCTTGTGGGAGCAGTACTTC. Its protein product is CASSLRAGGSLWEQYF.

The gene calls are TRBV30 and TRBJ2-5; unclear D gene. CDR3 length equals 15 residues. V was trimmed by 3 bases and J by 7 bases, leaving 21 bases between them. CDR1 is GTSNPN and CDR2 is SVGIG in the germline V gene (reference sequence). The CDR3, as DNA: TGTGCCTGGAGGATACACTTGGGTCCCTATGGGACCCAGTACTTC. Its translation: CAWRIHLGPYGTQYF.

There are a few counts of this clone. The chain combines TRBV18 with TRBJ2-2, with D uncertain. CDR3 length equals 15 residues. Germline values: CDR1 KGHSH, CDR2 LQKENI. With 1 base removed from V and 1 base from J, the gap between germline ends came to 7 bases. CDR3 in amino acids: CASSPRAENTGELFF. The CDR3 region has the DNA TGTGCCAGCTCACCACGGGCAGAGAACACCGGGGAGCTGTTTTTT.

The chain employs TRBV27 and TRBJ1-4, with 7 bases aligning to TRBD1. CDR3 size: 15 residues. V dropped 6 bases and J dropped 2; count of bases not matched to a gene: 6. Germline CDR1 and CDR2: MNHEY and SMNVEV (reference sequence). CDR3 DNA sequence: TGTGCCAGCAGAGACAGGGCTTCGACTAATGAAAAACTGTTTTTT. As protein: CASRDRASTNEKLFF.

The V gene is TRBV6-6, the J gene TRBJ2-1; D perhaps matches TRBD1 (5 bases). Germline V CDR1 and CDR2: MNHNY, SVGAGI (reference sequence). Trimming removed 5 bases from V and 10 bases from J, with 9 bases in between. The CDR3 sequence is 11 residues long. In DNA, the CDR3 is TGTGCCAGCAGTCAAGGGGTAGAGCAGTTCTTC. This sequence encodes CASSQGVEQFF.

V and J are TRBV10-3 and TRBJ1-1; no clear D. Trimming removed 10 bases at V and 5 bases at J, with 23 bases between. This CDR3 is 15 amino acids long. The germline gives CDR1 ENHRY, CDR2 SYGVKD. The CDR3 spells CASSAQQRPVTEAFF. CDR3 nucleotide sequence: TGTGCCAGCAGCGCCCAACAGCGACCGGTTACTGAAGCTTTCTTT.